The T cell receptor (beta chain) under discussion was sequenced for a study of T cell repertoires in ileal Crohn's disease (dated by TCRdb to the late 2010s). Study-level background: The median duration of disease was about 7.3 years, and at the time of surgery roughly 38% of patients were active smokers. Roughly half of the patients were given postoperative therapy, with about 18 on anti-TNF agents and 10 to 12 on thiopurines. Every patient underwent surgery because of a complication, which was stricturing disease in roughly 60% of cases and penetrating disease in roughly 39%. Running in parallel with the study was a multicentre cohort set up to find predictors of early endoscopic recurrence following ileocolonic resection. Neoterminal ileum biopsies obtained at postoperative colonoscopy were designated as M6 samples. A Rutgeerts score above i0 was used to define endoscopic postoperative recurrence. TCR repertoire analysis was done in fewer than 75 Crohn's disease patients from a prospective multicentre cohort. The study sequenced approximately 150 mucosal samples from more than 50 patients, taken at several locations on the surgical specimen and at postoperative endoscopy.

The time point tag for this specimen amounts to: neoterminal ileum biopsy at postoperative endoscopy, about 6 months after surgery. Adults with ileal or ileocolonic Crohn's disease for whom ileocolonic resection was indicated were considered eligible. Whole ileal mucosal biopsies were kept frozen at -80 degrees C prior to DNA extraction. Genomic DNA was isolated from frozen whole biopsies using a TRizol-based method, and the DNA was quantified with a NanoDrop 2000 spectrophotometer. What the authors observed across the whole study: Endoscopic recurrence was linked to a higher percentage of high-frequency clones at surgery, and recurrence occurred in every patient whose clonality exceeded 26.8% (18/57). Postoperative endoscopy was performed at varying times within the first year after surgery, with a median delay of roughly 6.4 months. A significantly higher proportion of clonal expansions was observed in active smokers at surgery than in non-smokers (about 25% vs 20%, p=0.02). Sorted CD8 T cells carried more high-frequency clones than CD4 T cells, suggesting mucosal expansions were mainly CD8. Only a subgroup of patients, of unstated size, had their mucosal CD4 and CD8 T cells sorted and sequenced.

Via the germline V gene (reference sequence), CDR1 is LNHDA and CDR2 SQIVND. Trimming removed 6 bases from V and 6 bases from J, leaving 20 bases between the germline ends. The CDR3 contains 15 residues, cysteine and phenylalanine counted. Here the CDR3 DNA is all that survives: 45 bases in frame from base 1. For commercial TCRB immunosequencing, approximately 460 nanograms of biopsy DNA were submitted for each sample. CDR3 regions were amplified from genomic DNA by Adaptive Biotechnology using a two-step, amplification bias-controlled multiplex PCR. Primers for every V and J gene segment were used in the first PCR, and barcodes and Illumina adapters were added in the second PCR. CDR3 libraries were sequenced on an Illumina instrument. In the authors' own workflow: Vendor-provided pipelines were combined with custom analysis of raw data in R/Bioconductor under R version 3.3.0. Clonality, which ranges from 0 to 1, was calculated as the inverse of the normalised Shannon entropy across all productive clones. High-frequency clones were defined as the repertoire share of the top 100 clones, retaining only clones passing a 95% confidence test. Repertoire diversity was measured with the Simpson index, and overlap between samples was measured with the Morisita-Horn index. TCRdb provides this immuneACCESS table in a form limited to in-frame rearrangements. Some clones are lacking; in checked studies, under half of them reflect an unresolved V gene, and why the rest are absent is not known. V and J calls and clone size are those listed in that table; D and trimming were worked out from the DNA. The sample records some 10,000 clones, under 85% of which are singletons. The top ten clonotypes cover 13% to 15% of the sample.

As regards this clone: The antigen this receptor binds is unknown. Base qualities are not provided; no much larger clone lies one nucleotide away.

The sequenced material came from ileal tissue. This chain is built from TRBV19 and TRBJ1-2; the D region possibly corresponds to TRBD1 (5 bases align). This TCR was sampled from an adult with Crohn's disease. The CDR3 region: CASSRDRLSVDGYTF. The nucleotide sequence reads TGTGCCAGTAGCCGCGACAGACTCTCGGTGGATGGCTACACCTTC.